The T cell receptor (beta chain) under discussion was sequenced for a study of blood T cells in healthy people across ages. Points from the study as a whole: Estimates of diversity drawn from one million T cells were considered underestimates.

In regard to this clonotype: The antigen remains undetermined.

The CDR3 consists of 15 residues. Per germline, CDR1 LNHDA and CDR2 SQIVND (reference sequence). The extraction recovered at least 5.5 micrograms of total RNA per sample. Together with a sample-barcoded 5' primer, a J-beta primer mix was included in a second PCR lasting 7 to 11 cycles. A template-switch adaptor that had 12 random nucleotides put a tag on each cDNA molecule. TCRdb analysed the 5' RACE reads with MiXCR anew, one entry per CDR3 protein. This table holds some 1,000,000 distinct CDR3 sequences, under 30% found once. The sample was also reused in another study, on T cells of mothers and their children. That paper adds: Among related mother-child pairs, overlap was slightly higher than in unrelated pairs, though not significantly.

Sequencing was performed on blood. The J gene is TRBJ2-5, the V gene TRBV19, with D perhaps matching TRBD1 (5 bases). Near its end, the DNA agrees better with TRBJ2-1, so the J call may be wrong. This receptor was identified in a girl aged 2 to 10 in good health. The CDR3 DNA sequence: TGTGCCAGTAGTTACAGGCGAAACTCCTACAATGAGCAGTTCTTC. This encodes CASSYRRNSYNEQFF.